The 22 T cell receptor beta chains given below trace back to one sample, sequenced in a study of blood T cell repertoires in COVID-19. The method was immunoSEQ multiplex PCR; TCRdb's version includes in-frame clones alone and lacks a portion of them. The table records about 300,000 clones, roughly 86% of them present only once. Material for sequencing was peripheral blood. These receptor sequences come from a young man with active or convalescent COVID-19.

This clone was counted a single time. The chain carries TRBV2 and TRBJ1-1; TRBD1 agrees at 9 bases. J gave up 3 bases and V 7 bases, and 12 bases lay outside the gene matches. Germline values: CDR1 SNHLY, CDR2 FYNNEI. The CDR3 consists of 16 residues. CDR3 residues: CASIPGQGRWDTEAFF. The CDR3 nucleotides are TGTGCCAGCATTCCGGGACAGGGTCGGTGGGACACTGAAGCTTTCTTT.

This clone was seen just once. V is TRBV3-1 (or the pseudogene TRBV3-2) and J is TRBJ1-3, with 7 bases lining up with TRBD1. The CDR3 loop spans 16 amino acids. Germline CDR1 and CDR2: LGHDT and YNNKEL (reference sequence). V gave up 1 base and J gave up 4 bases; unmatched junction bases: 7. CDR3 coding DNA: TGTGCCAGCAGCCAAGCCGGCAGGGGGGACGGAAACACCATATATTTT. It encodes CASSQAGRGDGNTIYF.

This rearrangement joins TRBV5-1 to TRBJ2-3, with 8 bases aligning to TRBD1. CDR1 is SGHRS and CDR2 is YFSETQ in the germline V gene. The CDR3 loop spans 19 amino acids. The V and J ends lost 0 bases and 0 bases, in that order; junction bases with no gene match: 12. The CDR3: CASSLEGQGATPSTDTQYF. CDR3 DNA sequence: TGCGCCAGCAGCTTGGAGGGGCAGGGGGCGACACCTAGCACAGATACGCAGTATTTT.

This clone was found once. The V call is TRBV14, the J call TRBJ2-7; 9 positions match TRBD1. CDR1 and CDR2 from the germline V gene are SGHDN and FVKESK. This CDR3 spans 14 amino acids. With 5 bases clipped from V and 6 bases from J, the junction kept 8 bases outside the gene matches. The chain's CDR3 is CASSSRQGGSEQYF. The CDR3 DNA sequence: TGTGCCAGCAGCTCCCGACAGGGGGGGAGCGAGCAGTACTTC.

This clone was counted a single time. The V and J genes are TRBV6-1 and TRBJ1-2; D is possibly TRBD1 (6 bases). The ends were cut back, 3 bases at V and 3 bases at J, with 17 bases in the middle. Germline assignment: CDR1 MNHNS and CDR2 SASEGT. The length of the CDR3 is 16 residues. CDR3: CASSETSNRDDYGYTF. The CDR3 DNA follows: TGTGCCAGCAGTGAGACTTCGAACAGGGACGACTATGGCTACACCTTC.

The chain links TRBV5-4 to TRBJ2-7; 11 nucleotides match TRBD1. Trimming removed 4 bases from V and 6 bases from J; junction bases left unmatched: 6. This CDR3 is built from 14 residues. Germline CDR1 is SGHNT and CDR2 is YYREEE (reference sequence). CDR3 DNA: TGTGCCAGCAGCACCGGACAGGGGGCGGGCGAGCAGTACTTC. Translation: CASSTGQGAGEQYF.

This clone has more than one count but fewer than ten. The rearrangement uses TRBV9 and TRBJ1-2; D is unresolved. The germline V gene has CDR1 SGDLS and CDR2 YYNGEE. Trimming removed 0 bases at V and 2 bases at J, with 11 bases between. The CDR3 sequence is 15 residues long. CDR3 residues: CASSVDPRRNYGYTF. For the CDR3, the DNA is TGTGCCAGCAGCGTAGACCCCCGGAGGAACTATGGCTACACCTTC.

This rearrangement joins TRBV19 to TRBJ2-1, with D uncertain. The CDR3 is made up of 12 amino acids. V lost 4 bases and J 7 bases, leaving 8 bases between the germline ends. Germline V CDR1 and CDR2: LNHDA, SQIVND (reference sequence). This chain's CDR3 is CASSRQSNEQFF. Written as DNA, the CDR3 is TGTGCCAGTAGTAGGCAGTCGAATGAGCAGTTCTTC.

This chain links TRBV15 with TRBJ1-2; possible D gene TRBD1, 6 bases. From germline, CDR1 is LNHNV and CDR2 YYDKDF (reference sequence). V was clipped by 4 bases and J by 5 bases, with 11 bases between them. This CDR3 contains 13 residues. CDR3 sequence: CATSTGDPYGYTF. The CDR3 DNA is TGTGCCACCAGCACAGGGGACCCTTATGGCTACACCTTC.

The chain carries TRBV11-2 and TRBJ2-3; possibly TRBD2 for D (6 bases). Germline V gene lookup returns CDR1 SGHAT and CDR2 FQNNGV. Trimming shortened V by 1 base and J by 3 bases, and 8 bases separated the two germline ends. The CDR3 is 14 residues long. CDR3 nucleotides: TGTGCCAGCAGCTTAGTAGCGGAAACAGATACGCAGTATTTT. It codes for CASSLVAETDTQYF.

The chain couples TRBV3-1 (or the pseudogene TRBV3-2) to TRBJ2-5; unclear D gene. Trimming took off 1 base at V and 7 bases at J, with 4 bases between the two ends. Germline V gene sequence: CDR1 LGHDT, CDR2 YNNKEL (reference sequence). CDR3 length equals 11 residues. As DNA, the CDR3 is TGTGCCAGCAGCCAAGCTGTGACCCAGTACTTC. This gives the protein CASSQAVTQYF.

The chain combines TRBV20-1 with TRBJ2-7; TRBD1 matches 8 bases. CDR3 length: 11 amino acids. Germline CDR1 and CDR2: DFQATT and SNEGSKA (reference sequence). J gave up 5 bases and V 5 bases, and 2 bases lay outside the gene matches. CDR3 nucleotide sequence: TGCAGTGCTGGGGACAGGCACGAGCAGTACTTC. Translated: CSAGDRHEQYF.

The chain links TRBV6-5 to TRBJ2-7; TRBD1 aligns across 7 bases. Germline CDR1 is MNHEY and CDR2 is SVGAGI. J was trimmed by 3 bases and V by 0 bases; bases with no gene match: 5. CDR3 length equals 15 residues. The DNA for the CDR3 is TGTGCCAGCAGTTACTCTGGGCAGGGGGACTACGAGCAGTACTTC. Translation: CASSYSGQGDYEQYF.

This chain uses TRBV24-1 with TRBJ2-1; tentative D call: TRBD2 (5 bases). This CDR3 is 16 amino acids long. Germline lookup yields CDR1 KGHDR and CDR2 SFDVKD. V gave up 2 bases and J gave up 0 bases, with 10 bases separating them. CDR3 loop: CATSDSSRSSYNEQFF. CDR3 coding DNA: TGTGCCACCAGTGATTCTAGCAGAAGCTCCTACAATGAGCAGTTCTTC.

This chain connects TRBV11-2 to TRBJ1-2; 11 bases fit TRBD1. In germline, CDR1 is SGHAT, CDR2 FQNNGV. V shed 4 bases, J shed 11 bases, and the junction held 9 bases outside the gene matches. CDR3 length equals 14 residues. CDR3 residues: CASSSTGQGALYTF. The CDR3 DNA follows: TGTGCCAGCAGCTCGACCGGACAGGGGGCATTATACACCTTC. The full variable domain, rest sourced from reference TRBV11-2 and TRBJ1-2, is EAGVAQSPRYKIIEKRQSVAFWCNPISGHATLYWYQQILGQGPKLLIQFQNNGVVDDSQLPKDRFSAERLKGVDSTLKIQPAKLEDSAVYLCASSSTGQGALYTFGSGTRLTVV.

The V call is TRBV7-2, the J call TRBJ2-7; 7 nucleotides align to TRBD2. Germline-derived CDR1 and CDR2 are SGHTA and FQGNSA. The CDR3 has 14 residues. V trimming: 5 bases; J trimming: 4 bases; junction bases outside the gene matches: 8. This CDR3 reads CASSPQPGGYEQYF. The CDR3 region has the DNA TGTGCCAGCAGCCCGCAACCCGGGGGGTACGAGCAGTACTTC.

The chain joins TRBV11-3 to TRBJ1-1; D gene unclear. The CDR3 is made up of 13 amino acids. CDR1 SGHNT and CDR2 YENEEA come from the germline V gene. Trimming shortened V by 3 bases and J by 0 bases, and 5 bases separated the two germline ends. CDR3 coding DNA: TGTGCCAGCAGCTTCACATTGAACACTGAAGCTTTCTTT. Its translation is CASSFTLNTEAFF.

This clone was observed a handful of times. The chain joins TRBV11-2 to TRBJ1-4; weak D call: TRBD1 (6 bases). Per the germline V gene, CDR1 is SGHAT and CDR2 is FQNNGV. V was cut by 6 bases and J by 8 bases, with 22 bases left in between. This CDR3 has 16 residues. The CDR3 DNA follows: TGTGCCAGCAGGAGGGGGGCCGGGGGGAAGGACGAAAAACTGTTTTTT. It encodes CASRRGAGGKDEKLFF.

J is TRBJ2-1 and V is TRBV5-1; 12 bases map to TRBD2. J lost 4 bases, V lost 4 bases, and 3 bases had no gene match. The CDR3 covers 15 residues. The V gene's germline CDR1 is SGHRS and CDR2 YFSETQ. CDR3 loop: CASSRGTSGYNEQFF. In nucleotides, the CDR3 is TGCGCCAGCAGCCGAGGGACTAGCGGGTACAATGAGCAGTTCTTC.

The chain couples TRBV18 to TRBJ1-6; no clear D gene. The CDR3 is made up of 17 amino acids. The V end lost 1 base, the J end lost 3 bases, and 13 bases lay between the germline ends. Germline V gene sequence: CDR1 KGHSH, CDR2 LQKENI. DNA for the CDR3: TGTGCCAGCTCACCACGAGGTCCGGGAGTCTATAATTCACCCCTCCACTTT. It translates to CASSPRGPGVYNSPLHF.

As regards this clone: Other nucleotide sequences from this sample produce the same CDR3. The genes are TRBV9 and TRBJ1-2; D unclear. V was pared by 0 bases and J by 4 bases, with 4 bases between. The CDR3 contains 12 residues. Germline V CDR1 and CDR2: SGDLS, YYNGEE. CDR3 amino acids: CASSVGGYGYTF. The DNA for the CDR3 is TGTGCCAGCAGCGTAGGAGGCTATGGCTACACCTTC.

This rearrangement joins TRBV6-5 to TRBJ2-7, with D possibly matching TRBD1 (6 bases). Germline CDR1 and CDR2: MNHEY and SVGAGI. The CDR3 runs 12 residues. Trimming pared 6 bases from V and 4 bases from J, leaving 10 bases between. The CDR3 DNA is TGTGCCAGCAGCAGGGGATGGTACGAGCAGTACTTC. This codes for CASSRGWYEQYF.